One and the same sample provided the 19 T cell receptor beta chains below, sequenced in a study of lymphopenia after photon versus proton radiotherapy. The table came from immunoSEQ multiplex PCR; TCRdb's copy has only in-frame clones and leaves some out. In the table there are around 20,000 clones, 85% to 95% of which are singletons. The source was peripheral blood, collected from a patient treated with photon-based radiotherapy. Every receptor here comes from a man between 60 and 75 years old with pancreatic cancer.

This clone turned up a few times. The rearrangement joins TRBV30 to TRBJ1-2; possible D gene TRBD1, 5 bases. The germline CDR1 and CDR2 sequences are GTSNPN and SVGIG (reference sequence). This CDR3 is built from 14 residues. The V and J ends lost 0 bases and 5 bases respectively, with 13 bases between them. The CDR3 region is CAWSVLGGSYGYTF. The CDR3 DNA reads as TGTGCCTGGAGTGTATTGGGGGGTTCGTATGGCTACACCTTC.

The V gene is TRBV5-1, the J gene TRBJ1-1; D is possibly TRBD1 (6 bases). The CDR3 length is 12 residues. V shed 4 bases and J shed 8 bases, with 12 bases lying between them. Germline loops: CDR1 SGHRS, CDR2 YFSETQ. The CDR3 loop reads CASSQDGGEAFF. Written as DNA, the CDR3 is TGCGCCAGCAGCCAAGACGGGGGCGAAGCTTTCTTT.

The chain carries TRBV18 and TRBJ2-4, with 7 nucleotides matching TRBD1. V was pared by 5 bases and J by 0 bases, with 1 base of the junction left unmatched. The V gene's germline CDR1 is KGHSH and CDR2 LQKENI. The CDR3 runs 14 residues. The CDR3 is CASSTGVAKNIQYF. In DNA, the CDR3 is TGTGCCAGCTCAACAGGGGTAGCCAAAAACATTCAGTACTTC.

There are a few counts of this clone. The junction differs from germline at one of its ends, possibly a read error. The J gene is TRBJ1-2, the V gene TRBV2; 8 nucleotides match TRBD1. CDR3 size: 14 residues. Germline lookup yields CDR1 SNHLY and CDR2 FYNNEI. CDR3 nucleotide sequence: TGTGCCTGCAGGGGGCAGGGATGGGCGTATGGCTACACCTTC. Translated, it gives CACRGQGWAYGYTF.

The chain joins TRBV5-4 to TRBJ1-1, with D perhaps TRBD1 (5 bases). Germline V gene data show CDR1 as SGHNT and CDR2 as YYREEE (reference sequence). Trimming shortened V by 4 bases and J by 1 base, and 14 bases separated the two germline ends. This CDR3 spans 15 amino acids. The CDR3 reads CASSLTVSGNTEAFF. The CDR3 DNA reads as TGTGCCAGCAGCCTGACAGTGTCGGGGAACACTGAAGCTTTCTTT. Supplemented by reference TRBV5-4 and TRBJ1-1, the full variable domain reads ETGVTQSPTHLIKTRGQQVTLRCSSQSGHNTVSWYQQALGQGPQFIFQYYREEENGRGNFPPRFSGLQFPNYSSELNVNALELDDSALYLCASSLTVSGNTEAFFGQGTRLTVV.

As regards this clone: At one of its ends the junction is not consistent with the germline gene, which may arise from a read error. This sequence joins TRBV7-3 and TRBJ2-1; TRBD2 is a possible D gene (6 bases). The germline CDR1 and CDR2 sequences are SGHTA and FQGTGA. The length of the CDR3 is 12 residues. For the CDR3, the DNA is TGTGCCAGCAGCCCTGCCGCGGGGACGAAGGTCTTC. This codes for CASSPAAGTKVF.

This chain uses TRBV6-1 with TRBJ2-3, with TRBD2 matching over 12 bases. The V gene end was trimmed by 6 bases and the J gene end by 5 bases; junction bases not matched to a gene: 6. The CDR3 totals 15 residues. In germline, CDR1 is MNHNS, CDR2 SASEGT. For the CDR3, the DNA is TGTGCCAGCAGGAGGCTAGCGGGGGGGCAAGATACGCAGTATTTT. The encoded protein is CASRRLAGGQDTQYF.

In its sample, this clone was seen a few times. CDR3 DNA: TGTGCCAGCAGCCCCGCCCCGGGTTACGAGCAGTACTTC. Encoded protein: CASSPAPGYEQYF. The chain recombines TRBV11-2 with TRBJ2-7; unclear D gene. CDR3 length equals 13 residues. CDR1 and CDR2 from the germline V gene are SGHAT and FQNNGV. The V end was cut by 5 bases, the J end by 4 bases, with 12 bases between. The variable domain in full, completed from reference TRBV11-2 and TRBJ2-7, reads EAGVAQSPRYKIIEKRQSVAFWCNPISGHATLYWYQQILGQGPKLLIQFQNNGVVDDSQLPKDRFSAERLKGVDSTLKIQPAKLEDSAVYLCASSPAPGYEQYFGPGTRLTVT.

The chain carries TRBV4-3 and TRBJ2-5; D is undetermined. The CDR3 is 17 residues long. CDR1 LGHNA and CDR2 YSLEER come from the germline V gene. The V end was cut by 0 bases, the J end by 5 bases, with 19 bases between. The CDR3 nucleotides read TGCGCCAGCAGCCAAGAGACGTTCATGTTGGGGAAGGAGACCCAGTACTTC. As protein: CASSQETFMLGKETQYF.

This chain joins TRBV4-1 and TRBJ1-2; D remains unclear. The germline V gene has CDR1 MGHRA and CDR2 YSYEKL. V lost 2 bases to trimming and J lost 2 bases, with 6 bases between them. The CDR3 extends over 13 amino acids. The CDR3, as DNA: TGCGCCAGCAGCCAACGCGAGAACTATGGCTACACCTTC. Its protein is CASSQRENYGYTF.

The genes are TRBV9 and TRBJ2-7; D is uncertain. Germline-derived CDR1 and CDR2 are SGDLS and YYNGEE. Trimming stripped 0 bases from V and 5 bases from J, with 9 bases between. CDR3 length: 13 amino acids. The CDR3 bases are TGTGCCAGCAGCGTAGCACTTTTGGACGAGCAGTACTTC. It is translated as CASSVALLDEQYF. The full variable domain, its missing parts supplied by reference TRBV9 and TRBJ2-7, is DSGVTQTPKHLITATGQRVTLRCSPRSGDLSVYWYQQSLDQGLQFLIQYYNGEERAKGNILERFSAQQFPDLHSELNLSSLELGDSALYFCASSVALLDEQYFGPGTRLTVT.

The genes are TRBV27 and TRBJ1-5, with no clear D. Germline CDR1 MNHEY, CDR2 SMNVEV (reference sequence). Trimming removed 3 bases at V and 11 bases at J, with 17 bases between. CDR3 length: 14 amino acids. CDR3 coding DNA: TGTGCCAGCAGTTTTCTCAGTGACACCCTGTCCCAGCATTTT. Translated, it gives CASSFLSDTLSQHF.

Note on this clone: Other DNA sequences of this sample code for an identical CDR3. This sequence joins TRBV2 and TRBJ1-1; D unclear. Between the trimmed V and J ends, which lost 8 bases and 1 base, there was a span of 11 bases. CDR3 size: 13 residues. Per germline, CDR1 SNHLY and CDR2 FYNNEI. The CDR3 DNA follows: TGTGCCAGCTCCCGTAGACCGAACACTGAAGCTTTCTTT. It codes for CASSRRPNTEAFF. Supplemented by reference TRBV2 and TRBJ1-1, the full variable domain reads EPEVTQTPSHQVTQMGQEVILRCVPISNHLYFYWYRQILGQKVEFLVSFYNNEISEKSEIFDDQFSVERPDGSNFTLKIRSTKLEDSAMYFCASSRRPNTEAFFGQGTRLTVV.

This chain uses TRBV29-1 with TRBJ2-2, with TRBD2 matching over 8 bases. Germline CDR1 reads SQVTM; CDR2 reads ANQGSEA. The CDR3 runs to 13 residues. J gave up 4 bases and V 6 bases, and 4 bases lay outside the gene matches. CDR3 sequence: CSVAGAGTGELFF. CDR3 sequence (DNA): TGCAGCGTAGCGGGGGCGGGCACCGGGGAGCTGTTTTTT.

The chain is built from TRBV23-1 and TRBJ1-5, with TRBD1 matching over 7 bases. Being an ORF, TRBV23-1 has a function that is uncertain. Germline trimming cut 6 bases from V and 3 bases from J; bases unmatched to any gene: 17. The CDR3 loop spans 18 amino acids. The CDR3 region is CASREDVRDRIYNQPQHF. As DNA, the CDR3 is TGCGCCAGCAGGGAAGACGTTAGGGACAGAATTTACAATCAGCCCCAGCATTTT.

The chain has TRBV7-2 and TRBJ1-1; 8 bases match TRBD1. Germline values: CDR1 SGHTA, CDR2 FQGNSA. The CDR3 has 16 amino acids. The trim removed 4 bases at V and 5 bases at J, leaving 12 bases unmatched. CDR3 bases: TGTGCCAGCAGCTCCCAGGGGGGGACAGGAACGACTGAAGCTTTCTTT. Its protein is CASSSQGGTGTTEAFF.

V gene TRBV2 combines with J gene TRBJ2-6; D possibly corresponds to TRBD1 (6 bases). V gave up 10 bases and J gave up 0 bases, with 10 bases separating them. The germline V gene has CDR1 SNHLY and CDR2 FYNNEI. The CDR3 has 14 residues. CDR3 amino acids: CANRQDSGANVLTF. CDR3 nucleotides: TGTGCCAACCGACAGGACTCTGGGGCCAACGTCCTGACTTTC.

The rearrangement links TRBV6-1 to TRBJ1-4; no definite D call. CDR1 MNHNS and CDR2 SASEGT come from the germline V gene. V was pared by 4 bases and J by 4 bases, with 7 bases between. This CDR3 comprises 13 residues. CDR3: CASSAVRNEKLFF. In DNA, the CDR3 is TGTGCCAGCAGTGCTGTCCGTAATGAAAAACTGTTTTTT.

This sequence joins TRBV27 and TRBJ2-7; tentative D call: TRBD2 (6 bases). The germline CDR1 and CDR2 sequences are MNHEY and SMNVEV (reference sequence). The V end lost 5 bases, the J end lost 6 bases, and 23 bases lay between the germline ends. The CDR3 consists of 16 residues. The chain's CDR3 is CASSETLTSLLIEQYF. Here the CDR3 DNA reads TGTGCCAGCAGTGAAACCCTAACTAGCCTCTTGATCGAGCAGTACTTC.